This entry is about one T cell receptor beta chain. The ends were cut back, 2 bases at V and 8 bases at J, with 12 bases in the middle. This CDR3 comprises 13 residues. Looked up from germline, CDR1 is ENHRY and CDR2 is SYGVKD. The sample is drawn from a study of blood T cell repertoires in COVID-19. About the research overall: Donors in the United States, Italy and Spain gave samples during acute or convalescent COVID-19. PBMCs, B-cell-depleted T cells, or T cells provided the cDNA or gDNA that made up the material.

The method was immunoSEQ multiplex PCR; TCRdb's version includes in-frame clones alone and lacks a portion of them. Here the sample spans fewer than 300,000 clones, about 86% being singletons. Material: peripheral blood. The sequence came from an older man with acute or convalescent COVID-19. The chain recombines TRBV10-3 with TRBJ1-1, with D perhaps matching TRBD1 (6 bases). The CDR3, as DNA: TGTGCCATCAGTGAGGGGGCACAGGGCGAAGCTTTCTTT. Amino acid sequence: CAISEGAQGEAFF.